These 29 T cell receptor beta chains were sequenced from one sample in a study of T cell responses to AZD1222 COVID-19 vaccine. The assay was immunoSEQ multiplex PCR, and TCRdb's table has in-frame clones only and misses some. The table records 150,000 to 180,000 clones, 88% of them present only once. Sequencing was performed on peripheral blood, taken after recovery from COVID-19. These receptors all come from an adult who had recovered from COVID-19.

The chain combines TRBV4-2 with TRBJ2-3; TRBD2 aligns across 8 bases. The CDR3 sequence is 19 residues long. Germline trimming cut 1 base from V and 3 bases from J; bases unmatched to any gene: 15. The germline V gene encodes CDR1 LGHNA and CDR2 YNFKEQ. The CDR3 here is CASSQGYSGDPMGTDTQYF. The CDR3 nucleotides are TGTGCCAGCAGCCAAGGATATAGCGGGGATCCCATGGGTACAGATACGCAGTATTTT.

The V and J genes are TRBV19 and TRBJ1-5, with D unclear. Germline values: CDR1 LNHDA, CDR2 SQIVND (reference sequence). Trimming left V 3 bases short and J 7 bases short, with 13 bases between. The CDR3 runs 14 residues. Here the CDR3 DNA reads TGTGCCAGTAGTATCAAGGGTGGACGGCAGCCCCAGCATTTT. Its translation: CASSIKGGRQPQHF.

V and J are TRBV27 and TRBJ2-3; D possibly corresponds to TRBD2 (5 bases). The length of the CDR3 is 16 residues. Germline-derived CDR1 and CDR2 are MNHEY and SMNVEV (reference sequence). Deletions cut 5 bases from V and 2 bases from J, with 17 bases between. The CDR3 coding sequence is TGTGCCAGCAGTCCCCCGCGGGCGGTGCTCACAGATACGCAGTATTTT. It codes for CASSPPRAVLTDTQYF.

The chain has TRBV4-3 and TRBJ2-3; D remains ambiguous. The CDR3 runs 13 residues. V was cut by 0 bases and J by 8 bases, with 9 bases left in between. Germline loops: CDR1 LGHNA, CDR2 YSLEER. CDR3 nucleotides: TGCGCCAGCAGCCAAGATCTAACCGGTACGCAGTATTTT. Translation gives CASSQDLTGTQYF.

The V gene is TRBV4-3, the J gene TRBJ2-1, with 13 bases aligning to TRBD2. Per germline, CDR1 LGHNA and CDR2 YSLEER. V trimming: 1 base; J trimming: 3 bases; junction bases outside the gene matches: 9. There are 19 residues in the CDR3. The CDR3 protein is CASSQVVTSGGAIYNEQFF. In nucleotides, the CDR3 is TGCGCCAGCAGCCAAGTAGTAACTAGCGGGGGGGCCATCTACAATGAGCAGTTCTTC.

CDR3 loop: CASSLMVPYEQYF. As DNA, the CDR3 is TGTGCCAGCAGCCTCATGGTACCCTACGAGCAGTACTTC. This chain connects TRBV14 to TRBJ2-7; D is unresolved. Trimming removed 4 bases at V and 2 bases at J, with 9 bases between. The CDR3 consists of 13 residues. CDR1 is SGHDN, CDR2 FVKESK, per germline.

The CDR3 coding sequence is TGTGCCAGCAGCGTAGAGGCTAGCGGGAGTGTTGAGCAGTACTTC. Translation gives CASSVEASGSVEQYF. The chain recombines TRBV9 with TRBJ2-7; TRBD2 aligns across 10 bases. Germline trimming cut 0 bases from V and 7 bases from J; bases unmatched to any gene: 7. This CDR3 contains 15 residues. CDR1 and CDR2 (germline): SGDLS, YYNGEE.

This chain uses TRBV2 with TRBJ2-5; 8 nucleotides align to TRBD1. After removal of 8 bases from V and 4 bases from J, the junction contained 3 bases not matched to a gene. The CDR3 runs to 12 residues. Per the germline V gene, CDR1 is SNHLY and CDR2 is FYNNEI. CDR3 sequence reads: CASQGAGETQYF. The CDR3 DNA reads as TGTGCCAGCCAGGGGGCTGGAGAGACCCAGTACTTC.

The sample holds one count of this clone. The chain employs TRBV7-2 and TRBJ1-2; tentative D call: TRBD1 (6 bases). Germline values: CDR1 SGHTA, CDR2 FQGNSA. The CDR3 runs 13 residues. V lost 2 bases and J lost 9, with 13 bases in between. CDR3 DNA: TGTGCCAGCAGCTTACTGACAGGCTCTAGCTACACCTTC. Translating gives CASSLLTGSSYTF. Supplemented by reference TRBV7-2 and TRBJ1-2, the full variable domain reads GAGVSQSPSNKVTEKGKDVELRCDPISGHTALYWYRQSLGQGLEFLIYFQGNSAPDKSGLPSDRFSAERTGGSVSTLTIQRTQQEDSAVYLCASSLLTGSSYTFGSGTRLTVV.

The gene calls are TRBV5-1 and TRBJ2-7, with 9 bases that match TRBD1. The CDR3 runs to 15 residues. CDR1 and CDR2 from the germline V gene are SGHRS and YFSETQ. Trimming took 3 bases from V and 0 from J; bases not matched to a gene: 4. CDR3 DNA sequence: TGCGCCAGCAGCTCCGGACAGGGGATCTCCTACGAGCAGTACTTC. Translated, it gives CASSSGQGISYEQYF. The full variable domain, in which reference TRBV5-1 and TRBJ2-7 provide the parts outside the CDR3, is KAGVTQTPRYLIKTRGQQVTLSCSPISGHRSVSWYQQTPGQGLQFLFEYFSETQRNKGNFPGRFSGRQFSNSRSEMNVSTLELGDSALYLCASSSGQGISYEQYFGPGTRLTVT.

The chain employs TRBV19 and TRBJ1-1; perhaps TRBD1 as D (5 bases). Trimming cost V 1 base and J 3 bases, with 9 bases left between them. Germline values: CDR1 LNHDA, CDR2 SQIVND (reference sequence). This CDR3 contains 14 residues. CDR3 in DNA: TGTGCCAGTAGTATAGGCGAAGGGGACACTGAAGCTTTCTTT. Protein: CASSIGEGDTEAFF.

V gene TRBV3-1 (or the pseudogene TRBV3-2) combines with J gene TRBJ1-2; D uncertain. Per germline, CDR1 LGHDT and CDR2 YNNKEL (reference sequence). V lost 2 bases to trimming and J lost 8 bases, with 12 bases between them. The CDR3 has 13 amino acids. The CDR3 sequence is CASSQREVRGYTF. In DNA form, the CDR3 reads TGTGCCAGCAGCCAAAGGGAGGTACGGGGCTACACCTTC.

This clone was detected once. The chain links TRBV5-1 to TRBJ2-5, with D possibly being TRBD1 (5 bases). Trimming took off 0 bases at V and 5 bases at J, with 14 bases between the two ends. This CDR3 is built from 15 residues. The germline CDR1 and CDR2 sequences are SGHRS and YFSETQ. The CDR3 DNA reads TGCGCCAGCAGCTTGGGGACGGACACCGTGGAGACCCAGTACTTC. Amino acids: CASSLGTDTVETQYF.

This clone is a singleton in its sample. The V and J genes are TRBV11-2 and TRBJ2-2; 9 nucleotides line up with TRBD1. Unmatched junction bases numbered 3, after V lost 5 bases and J lost 2 bases. The CDR3 has 15 residues. Germline CDR1 is SGHAT and CDR2 is FQNNGV. For the CDR3, the DNA is TGTGCCAGCAGCCGGGACAGGGTCAACACCGGGGAGCTGTTTTTT. This encodes CASSRDRVNTGELFF.

The chain links TRBV28 to TRBJ1-5; the match to TRBD1 covers 9 bases. Trimming cost V 9 bases and J 4 bases; bases outside gene matches: 10. This CDR3 is 15 amino acids long. Germline V lookup: CDR1 MDHEN, CDR2 SYDVKM. CDR3 in DNA: TGTGCCAGTAGATTCTCGGACAGGGGAAATCAGCCCCAGCATTTT. Translating it yields CASRFSDRGNQPQHF.

The V and J genes are TRBV7-3 and TRBJ1-5; D remains ambiguous. Trimming took 7 bases from V and 2 from J, leaving 18 bases between them. CDR3 length equals 16 residues. Germline V gene lookup returns CDR1 SGHTA and CDR2 FQGTGA. The CDR3 reads CASIHLGEIGNQPQHF. The DNA of the CDR3 is TGTGCCAGCATCCATCTGGGCGAAATTGGCAATCAGCCCCAGCATTTT.

This chain links TRBV2 with TRBJ2-5; 8 bases agree with TRBD1. The CDR3 sequence is 14 residues long. V shed 5 bases, J shed 2 bases, and the junction held 4 bases outside the gene matches. Germline CDR1 reads SNHLY; CDR2 reads FYNNEI. The CDR3 bases are TGTGCCAGCAGTAGGACAGGGAGTCAAGAGACCCAGTACTTC. Amino acid sequence: CASSRTGSQETQYF.

The CDR3 loop reads CASSTQGYNEQFF. CDR3 in DNA: TGTGCCAGCAGTACACAGGGATACAATGAGCAGTTCTTC. The chain carries TRBV12-3 or TRBV12-4 and TRBJ2-1, with D possibly matching TRBD1 (6 bases). The CDR3 has 13 residues. V gave up 5 bases and J gave up 4 bases, with 9 bases separating them.

V gene TRBV28 combines with J gene TRBJ1-2; maybe TRBD1 (6 bases). CDR3 length equals 13 residues. Trimming cost V 7 bases and J 3 bases, with 12 bases left between them. From germline, CDR1 is MDHEN and CDR2 SYDVKM. CDR3 coding DNA: TGTGCCAGCATACCTGGGGGCTACTATGGCTACACCTTC. Translating it yields CASIPGGYYGYTF.

The chain employs TRBV21-1 and TRBJ1-1. TRBV21-1 is marked as a pseudogene. The CDR3 is 9 residues long. The CDR3 sequence is CARRQEAFF. The CDR3 DNA reads as TGTGCCCGTCGGCAGGAAGCTTTCTTT.

The chain links TRBV7-2 to TRBJ2-5; no clear D. V lost 6 bases, J lost 4 bases, and 12 bases lay in between. Looked up from germline, CDR1 is SGHTA and CDR2 is FQGNSA. The CDR3 runs to 13 residues. The CDR3 reads CASSLPVGETQYF. The CDR3 nucleotides are TGTGCCAGCAGTTTACCCGTCGGAGAGACCCAGTACTTC.

This clone appeared a few times. The chain links TRBV4-1 to TRBJ2-7; no firm D call. The CDR3 spans 13 residues. Trimming removed 1 base at V and 0 bases at J, with 4 bases between. The germline V gene encodes CDR1 MGHRA and CDR2 YSYEKL. The CDR3 protein is CASSQGSSYEQYF. In nucleotides, the CDR3 is TGCGCCAGCAGCCAAGGTAGCTCCTACGAGCAGTACTTC.

J is TRBJ2-7 and V is TRBV5-1; a possible D gene is TRBD1 (6 bases). Per the germline V gene, CDR1 is SGHRS and CDR2 is YFSETQ. V lost 7 bases and J lost 2, with 19 bases in between. The CDR3 is 15 residues long. DNA of the CDR3: TGCGCCAGCCGTTCCCCAGGGGTGGGAACCTACGAGCAGTACTTC. It specifies CASRSPGVGTYEQYF.

The J gene is TRBJ2-1, the V gene TRBV5-4, with a weak D call TRBD2 (5 bases). The CDR3 is 13 residues long. Trimming cost V 4 bases and J 4 bases, with 9 bases left between them. CDR1 is SGHNT and CDR2 is YYREEE in the germline V gene (reference sequence). CDR3 residues: CASSIGRYNEQFF. CDR3 DNA sequence: TGTGCCAGCAGCATAGGGAGATACAATGAGCAGTTCTTC.

V is TRBV5-4 and J is TRBJ2-3, with D hard to call. The CDR3 runs 13 residues. CDR1 SGHNT and CDR2 YYREEE come from the germline V gene (reference sequence). V was trimmed by 0 bases and J by 6 bases, leaving 8 bases between them. CDR3 loop: CASSLGVVDTQYF. The CDR3 nucleotides are TGTGCCAGCAGCTTGGGAGTCGTGGATACGCAGTATTTT.

This clone appeared once. J is TRBJ1-1 and V is TRBV13; no firm D call. The CDR3 contains 16 residues. V lost 5 bases and J lost 0, with 16 bases in between. CDR1 PRHDT and CDR2 FYEKMQ come from the germline V gene (reference sequence). The chain's CDR3 is CASSPQWAVVNTEAFF. The CDR3 DNA follows: TGTGCCAGCAGCCCCCAGTGGGCAGTCGTGAACACTGAAGCTTTCTTT.

The CDR3 DNA sequence: TGCGCCAGCAGTCTCGGGACAGATCTTGGGAGGACTGAAGCTTTCTTT. It yields the protein CASSLGTDLGRTEAFF. The V and J genes are TRBV5-1 and TRBJ1-1; 7 bases are shared with TRBD1. The CDR3 runs 16 residues. Germline CDR1 is SGHRS and CDR2 is YFSETQ. After removal of 5 bases from V and 5 bases from J, the junction contained 15 bases not matched to a gene. The full variable domain, rest sourced from reference TRBV5-1 and TRBJ1-1, is KAGVTQTPRYLIKTRGQQVTLSCSPISGHRSVSWYQQTPGQGLQFLFEYFSETQRNKGNFPGRFSGRQFSNSRSEMNVSTLELGDSALYLCASSLGTDLGRTEAFFGQGTRLTVV.

The V call is TRBV12-3 or TRBV12-4, the J call TRBJ2-5; D may correspond to TRBD1 or TRBD2 (5 bases each). The CDR3 contains 13 residues. V was pared by 6 bases and J by 4 bases, with 12 bases between. This CDR3 reads CASRIPGTETQYF. The CDR3 nucleotides are TGTGCCAGCAGGATACCGGGGACAGAGACCCAGTACTTC.

This sequence joins TRBV15 and TRBJ1-1; D unclear. With 1 base removed from V and 3 bases from J, the gap between germline ends came to 12 bases. Germline V gene data show CDR1 as LNHNV and CDR2 as YYDKDF (reference sequence). The CDR3 is 15 residues long. CDR3 amino acids: CATSRAYEGHTEAFF. In nucleotides, the CDR3 is TGTGCCACCAGCAGAGCCTACGAGGGCCACACTGAAGCTTTCTTT.